The subject of this entry is one T cell receptor (beta chain). Trimming pared 4 bases from V and 0 bases from J, leaving 14 bases between. The germline gives CDR1 KGHDR, CDR2 SFDVKD. CDR3 length: 16 amino acids. The method was immunoSEQ multiplex PCR; TCRdb's version includes in-frame clones alone and lacks a portion of them. Of some 150,000 clones in the sample, about 93% are singletons; the top ten hold under 2.5%. These data come from a study of control samples from healthy donors and cancer patients. The sequencing sample was made of blood. The chain joins TRBV24-1 to TRBJ1-2, with D perhaps matching TRBD1 (5 bases). This TCR was sampled from a man aged 45 to 65 in good health. CDR3 bases: TGTGCCACCAGTGACAACAGACAGAGTACTAACTATGGCTACACCTTC. Protein sequence: CATSDNRQSTNYGYTF.